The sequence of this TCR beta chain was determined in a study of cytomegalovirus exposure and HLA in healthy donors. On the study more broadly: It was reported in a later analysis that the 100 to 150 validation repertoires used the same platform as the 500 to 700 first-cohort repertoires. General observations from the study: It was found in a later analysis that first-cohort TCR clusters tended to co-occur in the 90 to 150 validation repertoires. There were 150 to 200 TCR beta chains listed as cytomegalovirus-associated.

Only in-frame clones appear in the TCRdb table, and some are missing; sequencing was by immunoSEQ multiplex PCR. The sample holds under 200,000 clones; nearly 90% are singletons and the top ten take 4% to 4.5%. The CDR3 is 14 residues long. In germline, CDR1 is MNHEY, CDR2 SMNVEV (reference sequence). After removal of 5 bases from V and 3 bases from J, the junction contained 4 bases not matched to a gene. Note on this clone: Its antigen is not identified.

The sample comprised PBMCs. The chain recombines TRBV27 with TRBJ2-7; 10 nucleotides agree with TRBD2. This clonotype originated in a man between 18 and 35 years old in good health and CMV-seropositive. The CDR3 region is CASSPRTSGYEQYF. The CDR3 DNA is TGTGCCAGCAGTCCCCGGACTAGCGGCTACGAGCAGTACTTC.